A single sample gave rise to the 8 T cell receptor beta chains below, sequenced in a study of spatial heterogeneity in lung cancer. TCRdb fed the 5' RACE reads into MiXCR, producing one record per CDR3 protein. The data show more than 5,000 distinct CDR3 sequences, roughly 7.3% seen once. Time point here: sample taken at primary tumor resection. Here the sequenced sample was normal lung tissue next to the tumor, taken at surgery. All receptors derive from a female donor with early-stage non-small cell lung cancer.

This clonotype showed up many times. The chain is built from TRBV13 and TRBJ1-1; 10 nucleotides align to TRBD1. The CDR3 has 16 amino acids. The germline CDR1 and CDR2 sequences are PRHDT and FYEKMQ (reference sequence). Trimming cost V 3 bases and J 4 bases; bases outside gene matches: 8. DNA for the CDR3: TGTGCCAGCAGCTTCGCTGGGACAGGGGAGAGCACTGAAGCTTTCTTT. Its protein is CASSFAGTGESTEAFF.

The CDR3 loop is CASRWTVNTEAFF. The DNA of the CDR3 is TGTGCCAGCAGGTGGACAGTGAACACTGAAGCTTTCTTT. This chain uses TRBV6-2 or TRBV6-3 with TRBJ1-1; maybe TRBD1 (6 bases). The CDR3 spans 13 residues. Trimming took 6 bases from V and 0 from J, leaving 8 bases between them. The germline CDR1 and CDR2 sequences are MNHEY and SVGEGT.

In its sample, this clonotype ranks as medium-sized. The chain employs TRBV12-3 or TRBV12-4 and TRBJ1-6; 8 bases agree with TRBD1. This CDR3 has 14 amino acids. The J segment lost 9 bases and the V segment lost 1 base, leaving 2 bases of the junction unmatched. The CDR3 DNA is TGTGCCAGCAGTTTAGGGACAGGGAGTTCACCCCTCCACTTT. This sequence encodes CASSLGTGSSPLHF.

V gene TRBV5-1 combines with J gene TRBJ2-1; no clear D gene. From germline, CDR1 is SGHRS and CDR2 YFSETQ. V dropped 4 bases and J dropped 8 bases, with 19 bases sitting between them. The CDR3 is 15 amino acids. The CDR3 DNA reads TGCGCCAGCAGCGCCCGACCCACCCCGGGCGATGAGCAGTTCTTC. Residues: CASSARPTPGDEQFF.

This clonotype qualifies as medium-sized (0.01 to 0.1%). This CDR3 is CASSSPAEAFF. The CDR3 bases are TGTGCCAGCAGTTCTCCCGCTGAAGCTTTCTTT. This rearrangement joins TRBV6-2 or TRBV6-3 to TRBJ1-1; D is unclear. Trimming left V 4 bases short and J 6 bases short, with 6 bases between. This CDR3 region has 11 residues. Germline lookup yields CDR1 MNHEY and CDR2 SVGEGT.

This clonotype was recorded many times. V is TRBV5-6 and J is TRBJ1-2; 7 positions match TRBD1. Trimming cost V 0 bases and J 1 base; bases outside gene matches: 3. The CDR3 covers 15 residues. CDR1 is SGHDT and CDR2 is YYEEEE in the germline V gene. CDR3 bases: TGTGCCAGCAGCTTGGGACAGGGTAGTAACTATGGCTACACCTTC. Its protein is CASSLGQGSNYGYTF. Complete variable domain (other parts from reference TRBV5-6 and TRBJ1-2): DAGVTQSPTHLIKTRGQQVTLRCSPKSGHDTVSWYQQALGQGPQFIFQYYEEEERQRGNFPDRFSGHQFPNYSSELNVNALLLGDSALYLCASSLGQGSNYGYTFGSGTRLTVV.

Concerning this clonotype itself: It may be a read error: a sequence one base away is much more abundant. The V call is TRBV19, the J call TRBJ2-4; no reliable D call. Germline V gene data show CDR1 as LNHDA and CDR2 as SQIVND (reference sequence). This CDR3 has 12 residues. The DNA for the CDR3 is TGTGTCTCCCTGGGCCGAGAAAACATTCAGTACTTC. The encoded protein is CVSLGRENIQYF.

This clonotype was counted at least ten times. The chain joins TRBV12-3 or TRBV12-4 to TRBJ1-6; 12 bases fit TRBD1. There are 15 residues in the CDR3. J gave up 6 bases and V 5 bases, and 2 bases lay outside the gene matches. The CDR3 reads CASSPGQGANSPLHF. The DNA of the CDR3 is TGTGCCAGCAGTCCGGGACAGGGGGCTAATTCACCCCTCCACTTT.